This TCR beta chain was recovered during a study of cytomegalovirus exposure and HLA in healthy donors. Across the study: The same platform was used for the 120 validation repertoires and the approximately 670 first-cohort repertoires, a later analysis reported. Study conclusions and caveats: In a later analysis, first-cohort TCR clusters were found to tend to co-occur in the approximately 120 validation repertoires.

Germline V gives CDR1 MDHEN, CDR2 SYDVKM. Trimming took 4 bases from V and 7 from J, leaving 16 bases between them. The CDR3 is made up of 14 amino acids. Some clones are missing from TCRdb's copy, which holds only in-frame ones; the method was immunoSEQ multiplex PCR. The sample contains roughly 300,000 clones, approximately 86% of which appear only once. In the case of this clone: Its antigen remains unknown.

This clonotype originated in a woman between 25 and 40 years old in good health and CMV-seropositive. The gene calls are TRBV28 and TRBJ1-2; D possibly corresponds to TRBD1 (6 bases). Sequenced material: PBMCs. The CDR3 DNA follows: TGTGCCAGCAGTTCGACAGGAGGCGCAGGTGGCTACACCTTC. Its protein product is CASSSTGGAGGYTF.